This record looks at one TCR beta chain sequence and its context. Its antigen is undetermined. The data were obtained in a study of early T cells in non-severe SARS-CoV-2 infection. Study information: Chains from this unsorted whole-blood bulk RNA could not be paired.

As part of library construction, unique molecular identifiers were attached to individual cDNA molecules. TCRdb itself ran the 5' RACE reads through MiXCR, one entry per CDR3 protein. Here the sample spans tens of thousands of distinct CDR3 sequences, 5.8% being singletons. General study findings and limits: The matching step, a VDJdb search, favored anti-spike CD8 responses and missed private and CD4 specificities.

The length of the CDR3 is 15 residues. V was clipped by 4 bases and J by 2 bases, with 14 bases between them. Germline CDR1 reads LGHDT; CDR2 reads YNNKEL (reference sequence). This chain joins TRBV3-1 and TRBJ1-1; unclear D gene. This clonotype originated in an adult who was a healthcare worker with PCR-confirmed SARS-CoV-2 infection or an uninfected control (not recorded which). The sequenced sample was whole blood. CDR3 sequence: CASSPSGGLNTEAFF. CDR3 in DNA: TGTGCCAGCAGCCCCTCCGGAGGGCTAAACACTGAAGCTTTCTTT.